Below are 25 T cell receptor beta chains sequenced from a single sample in a study of molecular identifiers for immune sequencing clone quantification. TCRdb recomputed calls from the PCR reads with MiXCR, one row per CDR3 protein. The sample has around 480,000 distinct CDR3 sequences, 20% to 25% seen once. Sequences were obtained from naive CD8+ T cells from blood, with Jurkat cell RNA spiked in. The subset: FACS-sorted CD8+CD4-CCR7+CD45RA+ naive T cells. These receptors all come from a human donor in good health. Some libraries in this study had Jurkat cell RNA spiked in.

At least ten counts were recorded for this clonotype. This chain connects TRBV7-9 to TRBJ2-3; D ambiguous. Germline V CDR1 and CDR2: SEHNR, FQNEAQ (reference sequence). This CDR3 spans 18 amino acids. With 1 base removed from V and 2 bases from J, the gap between germline ends came to 19 bases. CDR3: CASSLEEVGGDPTDTQYF. The CDR3 DNA sequence: TGTGCCAGCAGCTTAGAAGAGGTCGGCGGAGATCCCACAGATACGCAGTATTTT.

The chain uses TRBV5-1 and TRBJ1-1; 9 bases are a match to TRBD1. The CDR3 extends over 15 amino acids. J gave up 3 bases and V 5 bases, and 8 bases lay outside the gene matches. Looked up from germline, CDR1 is SGHRS and CDR2 is YFSETQ. CDR3 residues: CASRADRGVDTEAFF. In DNA, the CDR3 is TGCGCCAGCAGAGCAGACAGGGGGGTGGACACTGAAGCTTTCTTT.

This clonotype was counted ten times or more. The chain is built from TRBV7-6 and TRBJ2-5; D remains ambiguous. CDR3 length: 13 amino acids. V was shortened by 5 bases and J by 2 bases, with 9 bases between the two germline ends. Germline assignment: CDR1 SGHVS and CDR2 FNYEAQ. The CDR3 sequence: CASSLDTQETQYF. Written as DNA, the CDR3 is TGTGCCAGCAGCCTCGACACGCAAGAGACCCAGTACTTC. Based on the CDR3 plus reference TRBV7-6 and TRBJ2-5, the full variable domain is GAGVSQSPRYKVTKRGQDVALRCDPISGHVSLYWYRQALGQGPEFLTYFNYEAQQDKSGLPNDRFSAERPEGSISTLTIQRTEQRDSAMYRCASSLDTQETQYFGPGTRLLVL.

This clonotype was counted at least ten times. The rearrangement joins TRBV20-1 to TRBJ2-3; the D gene is possibly TRBD2 (5 bases). This CDR3 has 13 amino acids. V lost 6 bases, J lost 6 bases, and 16 bases lay in between. Germline assignment: CDR1 DFQATT and CDR2 SNEGSKA (reference sequence). In DNA form, the CDR3 reads TGCAGTGCAACGCCGTCCTGGGAGGATACGCAGTATTTT. Translated: CSATPSWEDTQYF.

Only a few counts were recorded for this clonotype. In DNA, the CDR3 is TGCGCCAGCAGCCAACTCCCGACTAGCGGGAGTCGAGATACGCAGTATTTT. Protein sequence: CASSQLPTSGSRDTQYF. The rearrangement uses TRBV4-3 and TRBJ2-3; 12 bases line up with TRBD2. After removal of 2 bases from V and 5 bases from J, the junction contained 8 bases not matched to a gene. The CDR3 loop spans 17 amino acids. The germline gives CDR1 LGHNA, CDR2 YSLEER.

Comments on this clonotype: Compared with germline, one end of the junction differs, possibly owing to a read error. This chain connects TRBV9 to TRBJ2-7, with 10 nucleotides matching TRBD2. The CDR3 consists of 15 residues. Germline V gene data show CDR1 as SGDLS and CDR2 as YYNGEE. The CDR3 nucleotides are TGTGCCGGCAGCGGGGGGGGTAGGACCGTCGACGAGCAGTACTTC. Its protein product is CAGSGGGRTVDEQYF.

This clonotype occurred once. Given a much more abundant clone one base away, this may be a read error. The chain has TRBV24-1 and TRBJ2-2; 13 bases fit TRBD2. J lost 7 bases, V lost 11 bases, and 15 bases had no gene match. The germline CDR1 and CDR2 sequences are KGHDR and SFDVKD. The CDR3 extends over 17 amino acids. The CDR3, as DNA: TGTGCCATTGAGACTACCGGGACTAGCGGGATTGGCGGGGAGCTGTTTTTT. The encoded protein is CAIETTGTSGIGGELFF.

This clonotype showed up just a few times. This chain joins TRBV30 and TRBJ1-2; D not certain. Trimming removed 5 bases at V and 2 bases at J, with 9 bases between. Per germline, CDR1 GTSNPN and CDR2 SVGIG (reference sequence). This CDR3 has 12 amino acids. The CDR3 region is CAWEGENYGYTF. CDR3 nucleotides: TGTGCCTGGGAGGGAGAGAACTATGGCTACACCTTC.

This clonotype has just a few counts. The chain employs TRBV28 and TRBJ2-7; 9 bases agree with TRBD1. CDR3 length: 15 residues. The germline V gene has CDR1 MDHEN and CDR2 SYDVKM. Trimming removed 7 bases from V and 2 bases from J; junction bases left unmatched: 9. The CDR3 sequence is CASTLGTGKPYEQYF. The CDR3 region has the DNA TGTGCCAGCACCCTCGGGACAGGGAAGCCCTACGAGCAGTACTTC.

This clonotype showed up just a few times. This sequence joins TRBV7-9 and TRBJ1-2, with D maybe TRBD1 (6 bases). V was clipped by 2 bases and J by 7 bases, with 17 bases between them. This CDR3 comprises 15 residues. Germline CDR1 reads SEHNR; CDR2 reads FQNEAQ (reference sequence). As DNA, the CDR3 is TGTGCCAGCAGCTTATTCGGGACACCGGATTCTGGCTACACCTTC. Its translation is CASSLFGTPDSGYTF.

This clonotype was observed a handful of times. This chain links TRBV6-5 with TRBJ1-4; 7 bases fit TRBD1. CDR1 is MNHEY and CDR2 is SVGAGI in the germline V gene. Unmatched junction bases numbered 4, after V lost 4 bases and J lost 5 bases. The CDR3 extends over 14 amino acids. DNA for the CDR3: TGTGCCAGCAGTTCAGGGGACAGCAATGAAAAACTGTTTTTT. Amino acid sequence: CASSSGDSNEKLFF.

The V gene is TRBV20-1, the J gene TRBJ2-7, with TRBD1 matching 8 bases. Trimming at V came to 0 bases and at J to 3 bases, leaving 4 bases not matched to a gene. The CDR3 runs to 14 residues. From germline, CDR1 is DFQATT and CDR2 SNEGSKA (reference sequence). CDR3 loop: CSARDEQGGYEQYF. DNA of the CDR3: TGCAGTGCTAGAGATGAACAGGGGGGCTACGAGCAGTACTTC.

In this sample, this clonotype turned up a few times. The V gene is TRBV27, the J gene TRBJ2-1, with a weak D call TRBD1 (6 bases). V was trimmed by 4 bases and J by 4 bases, leaving 8 bases between them. CDR1 is MNHEY, CDR2 SMNVEV, per germline (reference sequence). The CDR3 sequence is 13 residues long. CDR3 DNA: TGTGCCAGCAGTTGGGGGCATTACAATGAGCAGTTCTTC. It translates to CASSWGHYNEQFF.

J is TRBJ1-4 and V is TRBV20-1, with unresolved D. This CDR3 contains 16 residues. The germline V and J ends were trimmed by 0 bases and 8 bases, with 19 bases remaining between them. Looked up from germline, CDR1 is DFQATT and CDR2 is SNEGSKA (reference sequence). The CDR3 DNA follows: TGCAGTGCTAGAGACCCAGAGGCCCTGGGCTTCGAAAAACTGTTTTTT. Its protein is CSARDPEALGFEKLFF.

This clonotype was recorded at least ten times. The V call is TRBV29-1, the J call TRBJ1-3; a weak D match, TRBD1 (6 bases). The V gene lost 3 bases and the J gene lost 2 bases, with 11 bases spanning the gap. Germline values: CDR1 SQVTM, CDR2 ANQGSEA. This CDR3 contains 14 residues. CDR3 sequence: CSVDESGAGNTIYF. DNA of the CDR3: TGCAGCGTTGACGAGTCAGGGGCTGGAAACACCATATATTTT.

This clonotype turned up a few times. This chain uses TRBV27 with TRBJ2-7; TRBD2 matches at 9 bases. The CDR3 runs to 13 residues. In germline, CDR1 is MNHEY, CDR2 SMNVEV (reference sequence). With V trimmed by 7 bases and J by 4 bases, 5 bases remained unmatched. The CDR3 is CASKASGEYEQYF. CDR3 coding DNA: TGTGCCAGCAAGGCTAGCGGGGAATACGAGCAGTACTTC.

The sample holds a few counts of this clonotype. The V and J genes are TRBV10-3 and TRBJ2-7; possibly TRBD1 or TRBD2 for D (5 bases each). V was clipped by 3 bases and J by 0 bases, with 15 bases between them. Germline V gene lookup returns CDR1 ENHRY and CDR2 SYGVKD. The CDR3 has 16 amino acids. CDR3 DNA sequence: TGTGCCATCAGTGACCGTTGGGACGAGAGCTCCTACGAGCAGTACTTC. It translates to CAISDRWDESSYEQYF.

This clonotype has just a few counts. J is TRBJ2-7 and V is TRBV2, with TRBD2 matching over 9 bases. The ends lost 6 bases at V and 4 bases at J; junction bases unmatched: 7. Germline CDR1 and CDR2: SNHLY and FYNNEI. The CDR3 is 14 amino acids. CDR3 sequence (DNA): TGTGCCAGCAGGATTAGCGGGAGCTTTTACGAGCAGTACTTC. Amino acids: CASRISGSFYEQYF.

A remark on this clonotype: An end of the junction differs from the germline gene, which may be a read error. The chain employs TRBV7-8 and TRBJ1-5; D is perhaps TRBD1 (6 bases). The germline V gene has CDR1 SGHVS and CDR2 FQNEAQ. The CDR3 totals 18 residues. The CDR3 spells CAGSLTRTAGYSNQPQHF. CDR3 coding DNA: TGTGCCGGCAGCTTAACCCGGACAGCAGGATATAGCAATCAGCCCCAGCATTTT.

This clonotype has more than one count but fewer than ten. The rearrangement uses TRBV4-1 and TRBJ2-7; D assignment may be TRBD1 or TRBD2 (5 bases each). CDR1 and CDR2 from the germline V gene are MGHRA and YSYEKL. V lost 4 bases and J lost 2, with 15 bases in between. CDR3 length: 15 residues. The CDR3 DNA reads TGCGCCAGCAGCCGCGCACCGGGACCAGCCTACGAGCAGTACTTC. It specifies CASSRAPGPAYEQYF.

This clonotype was counted many times. The V gene is TRBV20-1, the J gene TRBJ2-2, with 15 bases identical to TRBD2. Germline V CDR1 and CDR2: DFQATT, SNEGSKA (reference sequence). This CDR3 is 17 amino acids long. V gave up 3 bases and J gave up 2 bases; unmatched junction bases: 4. The CDR3 here is CSARSGLAGGNTGELFF. CDR3 DNA sequence: TGCAGTGCTAGGTCGGGACTAGCGGGAGGAAACACCGGGGAGCTGTTTTTT.

This clonotype appeared a few times. V gene TRBV6-2 or TRBV6-3 combines with J gene TRBJ1-5; 11 bases map to TRBD1. J lost 4 bases, V lost 4 bases, and 15 bases had no gene match. The CDR3 extends over 19 amino acids. Looked up from germline, CDR1 is MNHEY and CDR2 is SVGEGT. In DNA form, the CDR3 reads TGTGCCAGCAGTTCGGCGGACAGGGGGCAAGTGTGGCGGAATCAGCCCCAGCATTTT. Protein product: CASSSADRGQVWRNQPQHF.

This clonotype appeared a few times. The V gene is TRBV11-2, the J gene TRBJ2-3; 9 nucleotides line up with TRBD1. Germline V CDR1 and CDR2: SGHAT, FQNNGV. The V gene end was trimmed by 1 base and the J gene end by 0 bases; junction bases not matched to a gene: 11. The CDR3 consists of 19 residues. The CDR3 coding sequence is TGTGCCAGCAGCTTAGGGCCTAGGGCGACAGGGGGAAGCACAGATACGCAGTATTTT. It encodes CASSLGPRATGGSTDTQYF.

This clonotype came up a few times. The CDR3 protein is CATRGTSGKNTGELFF. Here the CDR3 DNA reads TGTGCCACCCGGGGGACTAGCGGGAAGAACACCGGGGAGCTGTTTTTT. The chain couples TRBV24-1 to TRBJ2-2, with 13 bases that match TRBD2. CDR1 KGHDR and CDR2 SFDVKD come from the germline V gene. The ends lost 9 bases at V and 1 base at J; junction bases unmatched: 4. The CDR3 is 16 residues long.

This clonotype came up many times. The rearrangement links TRBV7-2 to TRBJ2-7, with 9 nucleotides matching TRBD1. There are 14 residues in the CDR3. The trim removed 5 bases at V and 3 bases at J, leaving 5 bases unmatched. Germline V gives CDR1 SGHTA, CDR2 FQGNSA. This chain's CDR3 is CASSPWTGDYEQYF. The CDR3 DNA follows: TGTGCCAGCAGCCCCTGGACAGGGGACTACGAGCAGTACTTC. Filled out from reference TRBV7-2 and TRBJ2-7, the complete variable domain reads GAGVSQSPSNKVTEKGKDVELRCDPISGHTALYWYRQSLGQGLEFLIYFQGNSAPDKSGLPSDRFSAERTGGSVSTLTIQRTQQEDSAVYLCASSPWTGDYEQYFGPGTRLTVT.